Sequencing of this T cell receptor (beta chain) was carried out in a study of blood T cell repertoires in COVID-19. Study in general: The study drew acute and convalescent COVID-19 samples from the United States, Italy and Spain. PBMCs, B-cell-depleted T cells, or T cells were the source of the cDNA or gDNA that made up the material.

This CDR3 has 16 residues. CDR1 is KGHDR and CDR2 is SFDVKD in the germline V gene. V shed 4 bases, J shed 2 bases, and the junction held 8 bases outside the gene matches. In the source study's methods: Scientists estimated how many nucleated cells there were by amplifying reference gene primers. Libraries were prepared by immunoSEQ multiplex PCR; TCRdb keeps only in-frame clonotypes and omits some of them. That table supplies the V and J calls and clone size; D and trimming were determined from the DNA. The profile covers 150,000 to 160,000 clones, with around 91% appearing a single time and roughly 14% taken by the ten largest.

The rearrangement joins TRBV24-1 to TRBJ2-3; 7 bases are a match to TRBD2. Sequencing was performed on peripheral blood. The receptor was derived from a woman aged 40 to 50 with acute or convalescent COVID-19. The CDR3 protein is CATSDPSGADTDTQYF. The CDR3 region has the DNA TGTGCCACCAGTGACCCCAGCGGGGCCGACACAGATACGCAGTATTTT.